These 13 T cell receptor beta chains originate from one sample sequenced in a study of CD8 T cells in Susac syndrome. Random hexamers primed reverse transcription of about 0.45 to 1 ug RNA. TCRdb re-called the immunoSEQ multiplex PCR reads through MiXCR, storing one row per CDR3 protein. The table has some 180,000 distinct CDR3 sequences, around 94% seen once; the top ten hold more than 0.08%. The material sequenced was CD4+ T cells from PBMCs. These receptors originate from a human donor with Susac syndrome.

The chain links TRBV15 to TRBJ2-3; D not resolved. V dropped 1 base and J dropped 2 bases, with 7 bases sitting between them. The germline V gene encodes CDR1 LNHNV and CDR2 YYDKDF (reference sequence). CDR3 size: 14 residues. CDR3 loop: CATSRGPNTDTQYF. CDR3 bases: TGTGCCACCAGCAGAGGTCCAAACACAGATACGCAGTATTTT.

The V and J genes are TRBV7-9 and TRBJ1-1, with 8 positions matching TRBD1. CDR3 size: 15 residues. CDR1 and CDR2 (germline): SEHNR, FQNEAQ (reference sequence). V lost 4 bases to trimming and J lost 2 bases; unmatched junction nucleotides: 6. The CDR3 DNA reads TGTGCCAGCAGCTCAGAGGACAGGGCTAACACTGAAGCTTTCTTT. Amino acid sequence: CASSSEDRANTEAFF. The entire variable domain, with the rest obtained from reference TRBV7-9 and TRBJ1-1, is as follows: DTGVSQNPRHKITKRGQNVTFRCDPISEHNRLYWYRQTLGQGPEFLTYFQNEAQLEKSRLLSDRFSAERPKGSFSTLEIQRTEQGDSAMYLCASSSEDRANTEAFFGQGTRLTVV.

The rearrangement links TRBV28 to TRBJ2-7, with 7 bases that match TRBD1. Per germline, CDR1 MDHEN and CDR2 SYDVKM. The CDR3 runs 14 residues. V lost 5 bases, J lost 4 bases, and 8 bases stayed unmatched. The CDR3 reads CASSEHRDRYEQYF. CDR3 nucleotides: TGTGCCAGCAGTGAACACCGGGACAGATACGAGCAGTACTTC.

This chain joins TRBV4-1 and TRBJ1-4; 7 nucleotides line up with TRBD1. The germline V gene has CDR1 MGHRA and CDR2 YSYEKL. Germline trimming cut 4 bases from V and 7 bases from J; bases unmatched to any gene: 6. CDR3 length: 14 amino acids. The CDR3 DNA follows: TGCGCCAGCAGCCTGAGGCCAGGGGGTGAAAAACTGTTTTTT. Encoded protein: CASSLRPGGEKLFF.

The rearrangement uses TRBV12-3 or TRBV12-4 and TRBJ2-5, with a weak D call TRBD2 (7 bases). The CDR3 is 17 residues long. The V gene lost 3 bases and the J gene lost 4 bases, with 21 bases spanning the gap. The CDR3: CASSFFSGGRGRETQYF. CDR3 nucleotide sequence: TGTGCCAGCAGTTTCTTCTCGGGGGGCAGGGGACGAGAGACCCAGTACTTC.

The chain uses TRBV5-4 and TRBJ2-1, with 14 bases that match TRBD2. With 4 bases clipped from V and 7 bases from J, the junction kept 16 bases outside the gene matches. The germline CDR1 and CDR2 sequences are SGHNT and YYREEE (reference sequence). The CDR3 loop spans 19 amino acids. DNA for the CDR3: TGTGCCAGCAGCCTACCGGGACTAGCGGGAGAGGCCGGTAGAAATGAGCAGTTCTTC. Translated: CASSLPGLAGEAGRNEQFF.

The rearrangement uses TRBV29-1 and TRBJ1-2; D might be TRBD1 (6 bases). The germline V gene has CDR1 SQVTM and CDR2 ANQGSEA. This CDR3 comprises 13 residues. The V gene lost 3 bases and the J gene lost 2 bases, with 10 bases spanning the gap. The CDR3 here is CSVDPGHNYGYTF. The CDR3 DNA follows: TGCAGCGTTGATCCGGGACACAACTATGGCTACACCTTC.

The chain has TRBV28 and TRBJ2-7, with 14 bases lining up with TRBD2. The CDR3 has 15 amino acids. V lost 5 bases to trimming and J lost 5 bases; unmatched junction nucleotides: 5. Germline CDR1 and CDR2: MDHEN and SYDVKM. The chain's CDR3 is CASSTTSGRANEQYF. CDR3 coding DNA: TGTGCCAGCAGTACGACTAGCGGGAGGGCCAACGAGCAGTACTTC.

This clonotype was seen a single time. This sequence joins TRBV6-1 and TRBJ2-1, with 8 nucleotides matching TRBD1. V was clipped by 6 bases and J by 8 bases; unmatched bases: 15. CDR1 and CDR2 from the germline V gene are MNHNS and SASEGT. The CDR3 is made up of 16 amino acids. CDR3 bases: TGTGCCAGCAGATCTCTCGGTGGACAGGGTGGGGATGAGCAGTTCTTC. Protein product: CASRSLGGQGGDEQFF.

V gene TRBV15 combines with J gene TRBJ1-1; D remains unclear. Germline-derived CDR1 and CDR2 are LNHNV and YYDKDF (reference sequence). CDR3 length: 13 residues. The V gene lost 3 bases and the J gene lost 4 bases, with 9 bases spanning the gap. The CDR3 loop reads CATSSGMTTEAFF. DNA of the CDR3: TGTGCCACCAGCAGCGGGATGACCACTGAAGCTTTCTTT.

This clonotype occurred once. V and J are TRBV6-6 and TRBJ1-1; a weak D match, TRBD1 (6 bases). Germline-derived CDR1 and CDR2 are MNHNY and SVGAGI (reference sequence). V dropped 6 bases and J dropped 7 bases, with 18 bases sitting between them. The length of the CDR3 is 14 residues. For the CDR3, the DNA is TGTGCCAGCAGATATGGCAGGGGAGAGGATGAAGCTTTCTTT. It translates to CASRYGRGEDEAFF.

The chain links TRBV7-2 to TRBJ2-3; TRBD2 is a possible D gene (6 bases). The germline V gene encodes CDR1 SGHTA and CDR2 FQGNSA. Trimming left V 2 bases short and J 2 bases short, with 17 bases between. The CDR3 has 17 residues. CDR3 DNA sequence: TGTGCCAGCAGCTTATTCTTCCTAGCGTTTTACACAGATACGCAGTATTTT. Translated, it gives CASSLFFLAFYTDTQYF.

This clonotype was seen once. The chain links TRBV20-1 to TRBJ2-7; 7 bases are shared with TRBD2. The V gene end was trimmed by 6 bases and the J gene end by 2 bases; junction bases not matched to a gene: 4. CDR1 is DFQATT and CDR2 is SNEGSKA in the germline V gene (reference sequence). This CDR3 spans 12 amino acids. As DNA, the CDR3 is TGCAGTGCAACTAGCGATCCCTACGAGCAGTACTTC. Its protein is CSATSDPYEQYF.